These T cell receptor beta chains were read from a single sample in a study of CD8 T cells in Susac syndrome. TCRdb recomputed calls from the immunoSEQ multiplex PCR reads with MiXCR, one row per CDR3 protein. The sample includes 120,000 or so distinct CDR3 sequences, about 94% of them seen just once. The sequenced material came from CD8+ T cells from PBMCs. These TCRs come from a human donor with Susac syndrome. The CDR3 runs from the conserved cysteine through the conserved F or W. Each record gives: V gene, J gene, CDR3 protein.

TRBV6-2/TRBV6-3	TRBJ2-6	CASSYGDRETNVLTF
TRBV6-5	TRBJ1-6	CASGGIGYNSPLHF
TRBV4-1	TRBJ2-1	CASSPDRSSYNEQFF
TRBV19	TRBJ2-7	CASSIIAAGQGMNEQYF
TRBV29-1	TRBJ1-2	CSTDGADGYTF
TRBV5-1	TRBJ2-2	CASSFKPATGELFF
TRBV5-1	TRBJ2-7	CASSHVSGTPSYEQYF
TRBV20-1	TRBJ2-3	CSAERQKTGTIDTQYF
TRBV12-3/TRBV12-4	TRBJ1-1	CASSPDRANTEAFF
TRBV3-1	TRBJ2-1	CASSGTSLGSDEQFF
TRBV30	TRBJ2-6	CAWAAGTGANVLTF
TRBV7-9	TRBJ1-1	CASSPPSGVAYTEAFF
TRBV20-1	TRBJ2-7	CSAREGELYEQYF
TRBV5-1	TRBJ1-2	CASSLAPNGQGRNYGYTF
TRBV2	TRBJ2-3	CASKLAGGPDTQYF
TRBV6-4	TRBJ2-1	CASSDSGTGAHNEQFF
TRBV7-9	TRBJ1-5	CASSFSGANQPQHF
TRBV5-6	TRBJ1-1	CASSPGPVGTEAFF
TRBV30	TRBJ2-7	CAWGTGTGGYEQYF
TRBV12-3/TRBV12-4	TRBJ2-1	CASSLDSYFNEQFF
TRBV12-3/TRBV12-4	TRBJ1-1	CASSPVGGNTEAFF
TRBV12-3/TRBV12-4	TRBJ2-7	CASSSGTPSEQYF
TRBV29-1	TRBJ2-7	CSVEAPGDSSYEQYF
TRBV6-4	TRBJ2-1	CASSETAGGGNEQFF
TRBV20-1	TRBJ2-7	CSAQPVGLAGEYEQYF
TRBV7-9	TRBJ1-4	CASSIRGHGNEKLFF
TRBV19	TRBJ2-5	CASSMSGGQETQYF
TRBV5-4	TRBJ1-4	CASSPAGYEKLFF
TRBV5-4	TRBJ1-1	CASANEWDSNTEAFF
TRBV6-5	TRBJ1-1	CASSPVGPNTEAFF
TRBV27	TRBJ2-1	CASSPVSGNEQFF
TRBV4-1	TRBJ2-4	CASSQVLLDIQYF
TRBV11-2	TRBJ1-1	CASSLVGGMNTEAFF
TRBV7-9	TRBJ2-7	CASSFGPSYEQYF
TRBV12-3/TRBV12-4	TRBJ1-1	CASSVTGPIEAFF
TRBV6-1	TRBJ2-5	CASIAPTGTSGGETQYF
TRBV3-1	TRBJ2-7	CASSQVTSGRDSYEQYF
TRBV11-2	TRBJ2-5	CASSLASVETQYF
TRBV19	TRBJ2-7	CASSTGQFSSYEQYF
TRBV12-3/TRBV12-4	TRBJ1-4	CASSSGTDEKLFF